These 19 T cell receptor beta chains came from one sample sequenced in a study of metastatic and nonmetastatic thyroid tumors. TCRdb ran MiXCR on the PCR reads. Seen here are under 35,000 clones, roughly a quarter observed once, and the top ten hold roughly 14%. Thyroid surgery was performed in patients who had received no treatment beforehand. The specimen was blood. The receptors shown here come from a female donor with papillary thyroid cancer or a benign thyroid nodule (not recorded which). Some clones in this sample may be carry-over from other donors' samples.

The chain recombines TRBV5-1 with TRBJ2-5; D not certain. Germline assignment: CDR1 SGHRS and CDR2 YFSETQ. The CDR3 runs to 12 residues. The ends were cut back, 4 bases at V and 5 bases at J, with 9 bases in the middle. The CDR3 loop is CASSPSAETQYF. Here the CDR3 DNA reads TGCGCCAGCAGCCCCTCTGCGGAGACCCAGTACTTC.

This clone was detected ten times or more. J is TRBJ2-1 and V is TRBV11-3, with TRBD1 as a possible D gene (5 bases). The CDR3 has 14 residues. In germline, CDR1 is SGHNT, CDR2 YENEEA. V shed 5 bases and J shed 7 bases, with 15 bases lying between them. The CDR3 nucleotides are TGTGCCAGCAGCCTCCGACGACAGACAAATGAGCAGTTCTTC. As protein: CASSLRRQTNEQFF. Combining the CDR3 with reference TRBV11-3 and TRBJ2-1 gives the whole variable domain EAGVVQSPRYKIIEKKQPVAFWCNPISGHNTLYWYLQNLGQGPELLIRYENEEAVDDSQLPKDRFSAERLKGVDSTLKIQPAELGDSAVYLCASSLRRQTNEQFFGPGTRLTVL.

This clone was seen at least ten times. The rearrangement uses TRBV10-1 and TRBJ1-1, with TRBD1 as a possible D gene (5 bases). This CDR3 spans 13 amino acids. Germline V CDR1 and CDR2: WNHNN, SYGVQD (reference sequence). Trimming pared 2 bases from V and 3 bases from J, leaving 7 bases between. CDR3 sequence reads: CASSEGADTEAFF. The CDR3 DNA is TGCGCCAGCAGTGAGGGGGCAGACACTGAAGCTTTCTTT.

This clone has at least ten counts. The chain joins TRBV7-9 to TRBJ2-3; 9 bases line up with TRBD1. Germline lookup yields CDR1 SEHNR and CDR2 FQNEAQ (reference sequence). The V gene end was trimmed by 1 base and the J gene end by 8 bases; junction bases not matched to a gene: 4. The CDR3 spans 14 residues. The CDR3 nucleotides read TGTGCCAGCAGCTTAGATAGGACAGGGGTTACGCAGTATTTT. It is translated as CASSLDRTGVTQYF.

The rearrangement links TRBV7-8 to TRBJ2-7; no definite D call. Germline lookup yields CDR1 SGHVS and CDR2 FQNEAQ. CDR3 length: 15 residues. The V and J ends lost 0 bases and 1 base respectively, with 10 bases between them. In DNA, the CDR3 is TGTGCCAGCAGCTTAGCGTATGGGCAATCCTACGAGCAGTACTTC. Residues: CASSLAYGQSYEQYF.

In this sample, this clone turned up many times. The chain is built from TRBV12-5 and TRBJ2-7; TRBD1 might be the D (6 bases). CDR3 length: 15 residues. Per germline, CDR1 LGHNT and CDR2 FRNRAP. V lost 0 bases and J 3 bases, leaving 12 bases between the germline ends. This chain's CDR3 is CASGLVRGGFYEQYF. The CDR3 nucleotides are TGTGCTAGTGGTTTGGTACGTGGGGGCTTCTACGAGCAGTACTTC.

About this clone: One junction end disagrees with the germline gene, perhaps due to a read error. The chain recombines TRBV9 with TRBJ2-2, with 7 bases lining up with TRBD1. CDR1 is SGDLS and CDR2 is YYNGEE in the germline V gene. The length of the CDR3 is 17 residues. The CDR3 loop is CASSVEGGALLAGEPFF. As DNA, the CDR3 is TGTGCCAGCAGCGTAGAAGGGGGCGCGCTTCTAGCTGGGGAGCCGTTTTTT.

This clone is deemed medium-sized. The CDR3 region has the DNA TGTGCCACCAGCCCTTTAGCGGGAGGAGAGCAGTTCTTC. It translates to CATSPLAGGEQFF. The rearrangement links TRBV15 to TRBJ2-1, with TRBD2 matching over 10 bases. The V segment lost 5 bases and the J segment 10 bases; nucleotides outside the gene matches: 5. From germline, CDR1 is LNHNV and CDR2 YYDKDF (reference sequence). The CDR3 loop spans 13 amino acids.

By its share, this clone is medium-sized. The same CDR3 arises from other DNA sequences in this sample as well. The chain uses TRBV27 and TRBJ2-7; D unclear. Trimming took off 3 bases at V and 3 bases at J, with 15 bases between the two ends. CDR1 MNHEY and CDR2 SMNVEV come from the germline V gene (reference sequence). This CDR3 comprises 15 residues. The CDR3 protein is CASSFLRIYLYEQYF. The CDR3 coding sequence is TGTGCCAGCAGTTTCCTTAGGATTTATCTCTACGAGCAGTACTTC.

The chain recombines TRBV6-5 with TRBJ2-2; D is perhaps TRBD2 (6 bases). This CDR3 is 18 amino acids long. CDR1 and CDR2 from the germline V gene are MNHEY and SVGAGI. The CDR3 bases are TGTGTCAACAGCCCGATCACTAGCTGGAGGGCCCGACACGGGGAGCTGTTTTTT. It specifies CVNSPITSWRARHGELFF.

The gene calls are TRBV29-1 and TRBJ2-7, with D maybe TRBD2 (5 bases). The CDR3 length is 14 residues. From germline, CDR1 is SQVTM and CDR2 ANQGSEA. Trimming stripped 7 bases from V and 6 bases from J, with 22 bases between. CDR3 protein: CSAREAREISEQYF. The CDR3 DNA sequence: TGCAGCGCCCGGGAAGCGAGAGAGATATCCGAGCAGTACTTC.

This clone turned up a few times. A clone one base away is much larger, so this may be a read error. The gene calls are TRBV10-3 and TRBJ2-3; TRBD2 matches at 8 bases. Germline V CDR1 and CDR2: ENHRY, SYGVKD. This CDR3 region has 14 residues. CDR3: CAISKGLGTDKQYF. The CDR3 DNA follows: TGTGCCATCAGTAAGGGACTAGGCACAGATAAGCAGTATTTT.

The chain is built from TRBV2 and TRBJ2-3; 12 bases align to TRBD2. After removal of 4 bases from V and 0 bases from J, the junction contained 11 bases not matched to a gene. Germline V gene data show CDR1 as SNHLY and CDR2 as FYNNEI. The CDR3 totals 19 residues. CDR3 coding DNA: TGTGCCAGCAGTGCATGGACTAGCGGGACCCGGAGGAGCACAGATACGCAGTATTTT. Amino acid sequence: CASSAWTSGTRRSTDTQYF.

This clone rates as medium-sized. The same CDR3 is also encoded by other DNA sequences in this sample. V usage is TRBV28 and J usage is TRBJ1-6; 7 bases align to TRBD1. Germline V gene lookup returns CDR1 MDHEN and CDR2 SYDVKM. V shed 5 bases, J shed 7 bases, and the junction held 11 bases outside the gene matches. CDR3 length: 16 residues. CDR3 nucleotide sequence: TGTGCCAGCAGTCCGGCGCAGGGGGTGCGAAATTCACCCCTCCACTTT. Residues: CASSPAQGVRNSPLHF. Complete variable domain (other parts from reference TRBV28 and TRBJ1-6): DVKVTQSSRYLVKRTGEKVFLECVQDMDHENMFWYRQDPGLGLRLIYFSYDVKMKEKGDIPEGYSVSREKKERFSLILESASTNQTSMYLCASSPAQGVRNSPLHFGNGTRLTVT.

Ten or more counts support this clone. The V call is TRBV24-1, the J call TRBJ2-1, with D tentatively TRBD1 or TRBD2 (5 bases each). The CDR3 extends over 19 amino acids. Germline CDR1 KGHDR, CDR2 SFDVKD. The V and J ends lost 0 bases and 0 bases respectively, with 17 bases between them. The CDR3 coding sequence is TGTGCCACCAGTGATTTGCAAGTTTGGGGGAAGAGCTCCTACAATGAGCAGTTCTTC. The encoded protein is CATSDLQVWGKSSYNEQFF.

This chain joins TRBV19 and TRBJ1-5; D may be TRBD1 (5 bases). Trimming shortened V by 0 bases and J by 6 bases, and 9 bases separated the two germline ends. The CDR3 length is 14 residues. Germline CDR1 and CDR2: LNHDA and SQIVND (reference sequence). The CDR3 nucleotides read TGTGCCAGTAGTATAGATCGGGGCCCTCAGCCCCAGCATTTT. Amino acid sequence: CASSIDRGPQPQHF.

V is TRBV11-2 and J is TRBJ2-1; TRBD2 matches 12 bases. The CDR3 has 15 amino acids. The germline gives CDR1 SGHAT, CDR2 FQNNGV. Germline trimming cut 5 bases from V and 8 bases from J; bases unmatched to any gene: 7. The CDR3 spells CASSLWTSGTDEQFF. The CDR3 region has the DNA TGTGCCAGCAGCCTCTGGACTAGCGGGACCGATGAGCAGTTCTTC. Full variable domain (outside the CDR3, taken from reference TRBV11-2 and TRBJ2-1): EAGVAQSPRYKIIEKRQSVAFWCNPISGHATLYWYQQILGQGPKLLIQFQNNGVVDDSQLPKDRFSAERLKGVDSTLKIQPAKLEDSAVYLCASSLWTSGTDEQFFGPGTRLTVL.

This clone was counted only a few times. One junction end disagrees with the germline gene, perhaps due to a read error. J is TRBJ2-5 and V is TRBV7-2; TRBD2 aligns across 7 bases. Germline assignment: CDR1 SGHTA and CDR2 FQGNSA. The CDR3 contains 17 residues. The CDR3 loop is CASSLASSGGSRETKYF. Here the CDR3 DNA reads TGTGCCAGCAGCTTAGCATCCTCGGGCGGGAGTAGAGAGACCAAGTACTTC. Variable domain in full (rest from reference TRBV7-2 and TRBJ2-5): GAGVSQSPSNKVTEKGKDVELRCDPISGHTALYWYRQSLGQGLEFLIYFQGNSAPDKSGLPSDRFSAERTGGSVSTLTIQRTQQEDSAVYLCASSLASSGGSRETKYFGPGTRLLVL.

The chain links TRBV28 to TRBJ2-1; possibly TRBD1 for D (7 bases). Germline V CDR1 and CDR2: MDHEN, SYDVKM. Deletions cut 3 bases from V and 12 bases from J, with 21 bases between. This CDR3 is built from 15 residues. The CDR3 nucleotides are TGTGCCAGCAGTTTGCCCCAGGGGGGCCCTACATGGCAGTTCTTC. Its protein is CASSLPQGGPTWQFF.